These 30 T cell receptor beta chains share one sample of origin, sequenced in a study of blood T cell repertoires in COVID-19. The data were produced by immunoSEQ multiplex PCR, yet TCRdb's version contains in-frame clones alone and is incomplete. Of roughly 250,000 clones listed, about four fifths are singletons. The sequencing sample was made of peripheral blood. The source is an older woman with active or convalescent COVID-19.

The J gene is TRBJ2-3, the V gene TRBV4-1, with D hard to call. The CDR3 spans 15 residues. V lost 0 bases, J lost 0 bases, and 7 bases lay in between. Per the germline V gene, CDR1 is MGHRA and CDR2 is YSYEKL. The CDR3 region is CASSQDLLSTDTQYF. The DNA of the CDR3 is TGCGCCAGCAGCCAAGATCTCCTTAGCACAGATACGCAGTATTTT.

In nucleotides, the CDR3 is TGCGCCAGCAGCAGAGGGGAGGGGTCTGGCTACACCTTC. This codes for CASSRGEGSGYTF. This chain links TRBV5-1 with TRBJ1-2; D is perhaps TRBD1 (5 bases). With 4 bases removed from V and 7 bases from J, the gap between germline ends came to 14 bases. In germline, CDR1 is SGHRS, CDR2 YFSETQ. CDR3 length: 13 residues. Supplemented by reference TRBV5-1 and TRBJ1-2, the full variable domain reads KAGVTQTPRYLIKTRGQQVTLSCSPISGHRSVSWYQQTPGQGLQFLFEYFSETQRNKGNFPGRFSGRQFSNSRSEMNVSTLELGDSALYLCASSRGEGSGYTFGSGTRLTVV.

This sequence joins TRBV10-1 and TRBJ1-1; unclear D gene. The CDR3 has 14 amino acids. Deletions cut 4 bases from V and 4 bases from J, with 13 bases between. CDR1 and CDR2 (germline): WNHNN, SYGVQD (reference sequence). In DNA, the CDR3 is TGCGCCAGCAGTGCCGTCGAGGGAGGCACTGAAGCTTTCTTT. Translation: CASSAVEGGTEAFF.

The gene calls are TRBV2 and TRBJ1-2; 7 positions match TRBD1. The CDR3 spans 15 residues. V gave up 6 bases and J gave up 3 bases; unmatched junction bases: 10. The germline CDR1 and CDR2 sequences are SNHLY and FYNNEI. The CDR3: CASRASWDSYYGYTF. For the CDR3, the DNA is TGTGCCAGCAGAGCGTCTTGGGACAGTTACTATGGCTACACCTTC.

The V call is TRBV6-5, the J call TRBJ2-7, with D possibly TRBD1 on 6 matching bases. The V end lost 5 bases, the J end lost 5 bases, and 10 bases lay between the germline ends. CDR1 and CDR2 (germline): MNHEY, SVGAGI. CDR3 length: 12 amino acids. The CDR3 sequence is CASSNRAHEQYF. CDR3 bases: TGTGCCAGCAGTAACAGGGCCCACGAGCAGTACTTC.

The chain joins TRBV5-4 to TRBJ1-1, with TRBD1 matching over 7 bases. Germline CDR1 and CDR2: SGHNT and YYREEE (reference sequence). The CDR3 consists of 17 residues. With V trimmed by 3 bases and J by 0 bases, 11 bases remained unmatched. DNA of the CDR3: TGTGCCAGCAGCTACGGAGGAGGGGGCAGCGTGAACACTGAAGCTTTCTTT. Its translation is CASSYGGGGSVNTEAFF.

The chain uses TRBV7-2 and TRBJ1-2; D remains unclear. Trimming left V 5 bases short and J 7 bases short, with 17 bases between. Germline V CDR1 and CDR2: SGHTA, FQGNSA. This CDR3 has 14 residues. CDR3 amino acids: CASSHGFKEAGYTF. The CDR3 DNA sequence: TGTGCCAGCAGCCACGGGTTTAAGGAAGCTGGCTACACCTTC.

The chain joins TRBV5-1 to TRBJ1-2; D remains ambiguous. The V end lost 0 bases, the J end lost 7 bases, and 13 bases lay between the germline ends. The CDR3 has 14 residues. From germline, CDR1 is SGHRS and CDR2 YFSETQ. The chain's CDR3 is CASSLGIGSGGYTF. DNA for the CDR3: TGCGCCAGCAGCTTGGGAATCGGTTCAGGTGGCTACACCTTC.

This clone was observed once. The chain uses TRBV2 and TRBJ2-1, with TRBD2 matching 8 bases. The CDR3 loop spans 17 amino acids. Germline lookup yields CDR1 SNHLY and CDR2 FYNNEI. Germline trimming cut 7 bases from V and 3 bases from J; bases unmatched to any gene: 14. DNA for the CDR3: TGTGCCAGCACCGGAAGTCGCGGGGGGACAAACTACAATGAGCAGTTCTTC. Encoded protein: CASTGSRGGTNYNEQFF.

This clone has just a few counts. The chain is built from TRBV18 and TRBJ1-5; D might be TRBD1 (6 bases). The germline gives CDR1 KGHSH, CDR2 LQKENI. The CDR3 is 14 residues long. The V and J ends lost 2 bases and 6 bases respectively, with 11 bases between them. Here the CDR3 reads CASSPTGGRQPQHF. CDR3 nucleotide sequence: TGTGCCAGCTCACCAACCGGGGGGCGTCAGCCCCAGCATTTT.

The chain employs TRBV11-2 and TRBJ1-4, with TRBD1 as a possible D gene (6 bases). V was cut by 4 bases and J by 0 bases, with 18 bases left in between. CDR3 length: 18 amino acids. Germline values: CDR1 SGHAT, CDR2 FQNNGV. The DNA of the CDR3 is TGTGCCAGCAGCTCCCTGCGCGGGGGGCGAGCAACTAATGAAAAACTGTTTTTT. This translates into CASSSLRGGRATNEKLFF.

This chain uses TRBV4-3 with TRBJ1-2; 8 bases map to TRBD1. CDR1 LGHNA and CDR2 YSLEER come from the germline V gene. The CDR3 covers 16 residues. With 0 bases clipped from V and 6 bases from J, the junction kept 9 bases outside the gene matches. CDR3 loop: CASSQDRPRQGNGYTF. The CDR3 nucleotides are TGCGCCAGCAGCCAAGACCGCCCCCGACAGGGGAATGGCTACACCTTC.

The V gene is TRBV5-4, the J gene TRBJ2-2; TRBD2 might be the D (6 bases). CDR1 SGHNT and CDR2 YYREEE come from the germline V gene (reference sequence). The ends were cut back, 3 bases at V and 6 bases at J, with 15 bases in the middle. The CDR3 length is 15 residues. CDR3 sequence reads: CASSWGTQNAGELFF. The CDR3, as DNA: TGTGCCAGCAGCTGGGGGACTCAAAATGCCGGGGAGCTGTTTTTT. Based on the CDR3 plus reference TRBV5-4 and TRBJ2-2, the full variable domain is ETGVTQSPTHLIKTRGQQVTLRCSSQSGHNTVSWYQQALGQGPQFIFQYYREEENGRGNFPPRFSGLQFPNYSSELNVNALELDDSALYLCASSWGTQNAGELFFGEGSRLTVL.

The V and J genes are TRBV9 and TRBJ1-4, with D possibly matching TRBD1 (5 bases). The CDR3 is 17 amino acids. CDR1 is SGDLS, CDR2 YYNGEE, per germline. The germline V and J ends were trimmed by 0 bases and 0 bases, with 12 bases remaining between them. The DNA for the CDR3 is TGTGCCAGCAGCGTAGGGGGCCACCCCGCAACTAATGAAAAACTGTTTTTT. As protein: CASSVGGHPATNEKLFF.

As DNA, the CDR3 is TGTGCCAGCAGTCCCCGGTCGGGGCAAGAGACCCAGTACTTC. This encodes CASSPRSGQETQYF. The chain joins TRBV27 to TRBJ2-5, with D maybe TRBD2 (5 bases). Trimming cost V 5 bases and J 2 bases, with 12 bases left between them. Germline-derived CDR1 and CDR2 are MNHEY and SMNVEV (reference sequence). This CDR3 comprises 14 residues.

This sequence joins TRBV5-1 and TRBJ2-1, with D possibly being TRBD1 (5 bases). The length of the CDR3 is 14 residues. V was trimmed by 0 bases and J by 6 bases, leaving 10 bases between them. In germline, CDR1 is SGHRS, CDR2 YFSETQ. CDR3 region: CASSLARAANEQFF. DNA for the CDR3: TGCGCCAGCAGCTTGGCCAGGGCGGCCAATGAGCAGTTCTTC.

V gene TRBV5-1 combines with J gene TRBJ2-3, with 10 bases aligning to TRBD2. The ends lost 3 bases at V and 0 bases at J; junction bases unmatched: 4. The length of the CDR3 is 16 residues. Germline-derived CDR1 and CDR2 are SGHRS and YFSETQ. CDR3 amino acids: CASSSLTSGSTDTQYF. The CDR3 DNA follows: TGCGCCAGCAGCTCGCTGACTAGCGGGAGCACAGATACGCAGTATTTT.

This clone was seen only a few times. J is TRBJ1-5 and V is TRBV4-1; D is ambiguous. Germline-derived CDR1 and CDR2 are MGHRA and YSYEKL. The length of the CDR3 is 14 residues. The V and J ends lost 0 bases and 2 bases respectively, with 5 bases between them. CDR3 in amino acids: CASSQDQGNQPQHF. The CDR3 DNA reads TGCGCCAGCAGCCAAGATCAGGGCAATCAGCCCCAGCATTTT.

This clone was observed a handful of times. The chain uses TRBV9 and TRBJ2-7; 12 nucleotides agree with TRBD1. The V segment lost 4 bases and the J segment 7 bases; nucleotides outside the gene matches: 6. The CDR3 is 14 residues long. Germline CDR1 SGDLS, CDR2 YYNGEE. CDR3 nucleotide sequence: TGTGCCAGCAGCTCGGGACAGGGGGCGCGGGAGCAGTACTTC. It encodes CASSSGQGAREQYF.

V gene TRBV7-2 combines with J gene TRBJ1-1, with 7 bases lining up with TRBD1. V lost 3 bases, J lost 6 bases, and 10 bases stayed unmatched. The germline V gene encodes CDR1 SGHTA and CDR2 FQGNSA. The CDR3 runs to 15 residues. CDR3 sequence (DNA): TGTGCCAGCAGCTTCCAACAGGGGATTAGCGCTGAAGCTTTCTTT. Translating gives CASSFQQGISAEAFF.

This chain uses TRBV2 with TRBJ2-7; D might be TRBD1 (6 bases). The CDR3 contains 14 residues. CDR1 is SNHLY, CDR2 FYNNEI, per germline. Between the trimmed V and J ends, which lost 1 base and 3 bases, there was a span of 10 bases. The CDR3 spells CASSEGTAIYEQYF. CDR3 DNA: TGTGCCAGCAGTGAAGGGACAGCGATCTACGAGCAGTACTTC.

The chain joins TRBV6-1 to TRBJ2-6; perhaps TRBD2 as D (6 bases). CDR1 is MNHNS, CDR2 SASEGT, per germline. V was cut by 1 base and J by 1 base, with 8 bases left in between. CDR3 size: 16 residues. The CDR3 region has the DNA TGTGCCAGCAGTGAAGTCCGGGGGTCTGGGGCCAACGTCCTGACTTTC. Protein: CASSEVRGSGANVLTF.

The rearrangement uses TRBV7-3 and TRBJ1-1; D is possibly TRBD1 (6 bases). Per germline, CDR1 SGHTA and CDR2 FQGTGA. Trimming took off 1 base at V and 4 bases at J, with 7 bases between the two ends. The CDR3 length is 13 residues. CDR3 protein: CASSLIRGTEAFF. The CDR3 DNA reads TGTGCCAGCAGCTTAATCAGGGGCACTGAAGCTTTCTTT.

Written as DNA, the CDR3 is TGTGCCAGCAGTGACCCCCCGGGACAGGGAGTGCCCCAGCATTTT. The encoded protein is CASSDPPGQGVPQHF. The V call is TRBV2, the J call TRBJ1-5; 9 bases are a match to TRBD1. Trimming cost V 3 bases and J 9 bases; bases outside gene matches: 9. Germline V gives CDR1 SNHLY, CDR2 FYNNEI. This CDR3 region has 15 residues.

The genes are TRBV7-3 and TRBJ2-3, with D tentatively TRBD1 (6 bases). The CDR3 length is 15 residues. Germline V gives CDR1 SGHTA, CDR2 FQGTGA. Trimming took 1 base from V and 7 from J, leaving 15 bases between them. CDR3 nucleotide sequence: TGTGCCAGCAGCTTAAACACAGGGTCTGCAAATACGCAGTATTTT. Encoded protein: CASSLNTGSANTQYF. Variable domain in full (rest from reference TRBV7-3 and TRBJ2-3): GAGVSQTPSNKVTEKGKYVELRCDPISGHTALYWYRQSLGQGPEFLIYFQGTGAADDSGLPNDRFFAVRPEGSVSTLKIQRTERGDSAVYLCASSLNTGSANTQYFGPGTRLTVL.

The CDR3 sequence: CASSPFPTGGELFF. The CDR3 DNA follows: TGCGCCAGCAGCCCCTTCCCCACCGGGGGGGAGCTGTTTTTT. The chain couples TRBV4-3 to TRBJ2-2; D is ambiguous. Germline assignment: CDR1 LGHNA and CDR2 YSLEER. The CDR3 loop spans 14 amino acids. V shed 4 bases and J shed 8 bases, with 14 bases lying between them.

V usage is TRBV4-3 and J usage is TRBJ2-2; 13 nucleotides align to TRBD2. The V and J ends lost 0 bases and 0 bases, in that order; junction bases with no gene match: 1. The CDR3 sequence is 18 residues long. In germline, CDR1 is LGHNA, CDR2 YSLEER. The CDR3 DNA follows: TGCGCCAGCAGCCAAGAGACTAGCGGGGGGACGAACACCGGGGAGCTGTTTTTT. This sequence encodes CASSQETSGGTNTGELFF.

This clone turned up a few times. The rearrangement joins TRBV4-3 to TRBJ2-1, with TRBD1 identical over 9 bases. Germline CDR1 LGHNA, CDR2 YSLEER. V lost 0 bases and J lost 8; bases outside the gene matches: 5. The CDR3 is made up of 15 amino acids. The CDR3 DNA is TGCGCCAGCAGCCAAGACCCGGGACAGGGATATGAGCAGTTCTTC. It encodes CASSQDPGQGYEQFF.

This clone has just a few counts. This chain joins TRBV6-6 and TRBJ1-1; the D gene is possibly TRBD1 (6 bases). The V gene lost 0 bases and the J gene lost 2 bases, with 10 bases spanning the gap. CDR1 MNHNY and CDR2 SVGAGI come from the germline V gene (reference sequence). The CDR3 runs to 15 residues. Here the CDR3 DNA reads TGTGCCAGCAGTTACTCGAGGACAGACAACACTGAAGCTTTCTTT. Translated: CASSYSRTDNTEAFF.

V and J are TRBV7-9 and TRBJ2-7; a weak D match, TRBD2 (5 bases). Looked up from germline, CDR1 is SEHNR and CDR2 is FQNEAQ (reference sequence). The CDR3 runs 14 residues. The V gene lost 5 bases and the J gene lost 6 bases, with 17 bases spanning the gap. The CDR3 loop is CASSLGSGDGEQYF. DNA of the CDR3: TGTGCCAGCAGCCTAGGGTCCGGGGATGGCGAGCAGTACTTC.